The clone carrying this T cell receptor (beta chain) was detected a few times. The CDR3 contains 17 residues. Germline V gene data show CDR1 as SGHTA and CDR2 as FQGNSA. J lost 6 bases, V lost 5 bases, and 12 bases had no gene match. This entry belongs to a study of identical twins. Each CDR3 protein gets one entry after TCRdb re-called the 5' RACE reads with MiXCR. The table shows roughly 500,000 distinct CDR3 sequences, with about 20% occurring only once. Another study also made use of these data, one on T cells expressing NK-cell markers.

The sequenced sample consisted of CD4+ T cells sorted from blood. This TCR was recovered from a young woman in good health. This chain links TRBV7-2 with TRBJ2-1; the match to TRBD2 covers 11 bases. The CDR3 loop is CASSPRLAGYASNEQFF. CDR3 coding DNA: TGTGCCAGCAGCCCAAGACTAGCGGGGTATGCAAGCAATGAGCAGTTCTTC.